This TCR beta chain was identified in a study of blood T cell repertoires in COVID-19. Study in general: Specimens from acute and convalescent COVID-19 originated in the United States, Italy and Spain.

Seattle patients were enrolled while actively infected and followed longitudinally. Per the original methods: The authors estimated nucleated cell counts from reference gene primer amplification. The assay was immunoSEQ multiplex PCR, and TCRdb's table has in-frame clones only and misses some. For V, J and clone size, that table is used; D and trimming come from the DNA. This sample carries about 130,000 clones, about four fifths of them seen once, and the ten largest clones take roughly 15%. The ends were cut back, 5 bases at V and 1 base at J, with 11 bases in the middle. The CDR3 covers 14 residues. Germline CDR1 MNHEY, CDR2 SVGAGI.

V is TRBV6-5 and J is TRBJ1-1, with D perhaps matching TRBD1 (5 bases). This sequence originates from a man under 40 with COVID-19, enrolled during active disease. The sample consisted of peripheral blood. CDR3 coding DNA: TGTGCCAGCAGTACACTGGGGGGGAACACTGAAGCTTTCTTT. It yields the protein CASSTLGGNTEAFF.